The TCR beta chain described here comes from a study of T cell repertoires in cytomegalovirus infection (dated by TCRdb to about 2019). As for the study more broadly: The HLA type of each donor mattered for the analysis, because public TCR beta signatures pointed to carriage of CMV infection along with the matching HLA type. General conclusions and limits of the study: The ex vivo response was dominated by HLA-C-restricted CMV-specific TCR beta clonotypes, and the single most frequent clonotype in two of eight donors was supplied by these HLA-C-restricted clonotypes. In both this cohort and an independent cohort of some 370 donors, the cumulative frequency of public TCR beta family members distinguished carriers of CMV infection plus the relevant HLA type.

This clonotype was seen more than once but under ten times. Its antigen is not yet known. No clone much larger than this one lies a single base away; base qualities are absent. Sequencing took place on an Illumina HiSeq 1500. TCRdb trimmed the raw reads at Q25, called clones with MiXCR and kept productive beta chains. CDR3 protein duplicates are merged, each entry listing the most common genes and DNA. The sample table holds 230,000 or so distinct CDR3 sequences, of which about 15% were seen once. Approximately 44% of the sample belongs to the ten largest clones. CDR1 MNHEY and CDR2 SVGEGT are derived from the germline V gene. V is pruned by 4 bases and J by 3 bases, leaving 8 bases of the junction without a gene match. The CDR3 numbers 15 residues from cysteine through phenylalanine. The DNA shown is the 45-base CDR3, in frame from base 1.

The V and J genes are TRBV6-2 or TRBV6-3 and TRBJ2-7, and 8 junction bases match TRBD2. The sequenced material came from CD8+ T cells from PBMCs. The receptor was derived from a human donor in good health (CMV status not recorded). Some clones in this sample may be carry-over from other donors' samples. Read as DNA, the sequence is TGTGCCAGCAGTTCTCTAGCGGGCAACCACTACGAGCAGTACTTC. This encodes CASSSLAGNHYEQYF.